This TCR beta chain emerged from a study of T-cell reconstitution after alpha-beta-depleted transplantation in children. This clonotype was counted ten times or more. Looked up from germline, CDR1 is DFQATT and CDR2 is SNEGSKA (reference sequence). V dropped 2 bases and J dropped 7 bases, with 8 bases sitting between them. The CDR3 spans 12 residues. Unique molecular identifiers were built into the TCRbeta library. MiXCR was run by TCRdb on the PCR reads, yielding one entry per CDR3 protein. Altogether about 360,000 distinct CDR3 sequences are present, about an eighth being singletons, with the ten largest covering around 4.1%.

The chain employs TRBV20-1 and TRBJ2-2; D is undetermined. The receptor was isolated from a human donor who donated a stem cell graft to a child with Fanconi anemia. This specimen was PBMCs, taken from the stem cell graft. DNA of the CDR3: TGCAGTGCTAGACCCCTAGTCGGGGAGCTGTTTTTT. Protein sequence: CSARPLVGELFF.